These 3 T cell receptor beta chains share one sample of origin, sequenced in a study of cytomegalovirus exposure and HLA in healthy donors. TCRdb keeps only in-frame clones here, not all; method: immunoSEQ multiplex PCR. The sample has just under 75,000 clones, approximately 94% seen once; the top ten hold approximately 3%. Material: PBMCs. These receptors were taken from a woman aged 18-35 years in good health and CMV-seropositive.

V is TRBV2 and J is TRBJ2-1; possibly TRBD2 for D (6 bases). Per germline, CDR1 SNHLY and CDR2 FYNNEI. CDR3 size: 15 residues. V lost 6 bases to trimming and J lost 10 bases, with 22 bases between them. DNA of the CDR3: TGTGCCAGCAGGTCGGAGGGGAAGGGGATCGACGAGCAGTTCTTC. This encodes CASRSEGKGIDEQFF.

This clone was counted once. This rearrangement joins TRBV6-1 to TRBJ1-6; D ambiguous. CDR1 is MNHNS and CDR2 is SASEGT in the germline V gene. Trimming took 3 bases from V and 5 from J, leaving 8 bases between them. This CDR3 is 14 amino acids long. The CDR3 DNA sequence: TGTGCCAGCAGTGAGTGGCAGGATAATTCACCCCTCCACTTT. Translation: CASSEWQDNSPLHF.

This chain links TRBV4-2 with TRBJ2-7; 7 positions match TRBD2. J lost 0 bases, V lost 0 bases, and 5 bases had no gene match. The CDR3 is 16 amino acids. Germline V CDR1 and CDR2: LGHNA, YNFKEQ. The DNA for the CDR3 is TGTGCCAGCAGCCAAGATACGGGAGGTAGCTCCTACGAGCAGTACTTC. Translation gives CASSQDTGGSSYEQYF.